These 12 T cell receptor beta chains were all obtained from the same sample, sequenced in a study of cytomegalovirus exposure and HLA in healthy donors. 13 Jbeta primers and 60 Vbeta primers were used for the PCR. The method was immunoSEQ multiplex PCR; TCRdb's version includes in-frame clones alone and lacks a portion of them. This table has about 130,000 clones, 70% to 80% appearing once. The sample was PBMCs. The receptors here all came from a man aged 25 to 40 in good health and CMV-seronegative.

This chain connects TRBV5-4 to TRBJ2-7; D is perhaps TRBD1 (5 bases). Germline V gives CDR1 SGHNT, CDR2 YYREEE (reference sequence). V lost 3 bases and J lost 4, with 17 bases in between. The CDR3 runs to 15 residues. CDR3 sequence (DNA): TGTGCCAGCAGCTCGTCGGCAGGGTTCGTTTACGAGCAGTACTTC. It specifies CASSSSAGFVYEQYF.

The chain has TRBV5-4 and TRBJ2-5, with 7 bases identical to TRBD2. The CDR3 loop spans 14 amino acids. Trimming cost V 0 bases and J 3 bases; bases outside gene matches: 2. Germline CDR1 is SGHNT and CDR2 is YYREEE (reference sequence). CDR3 sequence reads: CASSLVGTKETQYF. CDR3 nucleotide sequence: TGTGCCAGCAGCTTGGTAGGGACTAAAGAGACCCAGTACTTC. The full variable domain, rest sourced from reference TRBV5-4 and TRBJ2-5, is ETGVTQSPTHLIKTRGQQVTLRCSSQSGHNTVSWYQQALGQGPQFIFQYYREEENGRGNFPPRFSGLQFPNYSSELNVNALELDDSALYLCASSLVGTKETQYFGPGTRLLVL.

This rearrangement joins TRBV2 to TRBJ1-4; D unclear. V lost 3 bases to trimming and J lost 7 bases, with 9 bases between them. The germline V gene encodes CDR1 SNHLY and CDR2 FYNNEI. This CDR3 contains 13 residues. The CDR3 sequence is CASSEEEGEKLFF. The CDR3, as DNA: TGTGCCAGCAGTGAGGAGGAGGGTGAAAAACTGTTTTTT.

The chain links TRBV5-8 to TRBJ2-2; D uncertain. Germline CDR1 reads SGHTS; CDR2 reads YDEGEE. The CDR3 is made up of 14 amino acids. The V end was cut by 0 bases, the J end by 2 bases, with 5 bases between. Written as DNA, the CDR3 is TGTGCCAGCAGCTTGGACATCAACACCGGGGAGCTGTTTTTT. As protein: CASSLDINTGELFF.

V usage is TRBV30 and J usage is TRBJ1-1; possible D gene TRBD1, 6 bases. V was shortened by 0 bases and J by 3 bases, with 17 bases between the two germline ends. This CDR3 comprises 16 residues. Germline CDR1 is GTSNPN and CDR2 is SVGIG (reference sequence). CDR3 amino acids: CAWSVHGGAGYTEAFF. CDR3 in DNA: TGTGCCTGGAGTGTACATGGGGGCGCTGGGTACACTGAAGCTTTCTTT.

V gene TRBV9 combines with J gene TRBJ1-1, with 7 nucleotides matching TRBD1. CDR1 SGDLS and CDR2 YYNGEE come from the germline V gene. V gave up 4 bases and J gave up 0 bases; unmatched junction bases: 6. The CDR3 runs to 15 residues. The CDR3 protein is CASSRGPGMNTEAFF. For the CDR3, the DNA is TGTGCCAGCAGCAGGGGGCCAGGCATGAACACTGAAGCTTTCTTT.

This chain connects TRBV19 to TRBJ1-5; possible D gene TRBD1, 6 bases. Germline V gene data show CDR1 as LNHDA and CDR2 as SQIVND (reference sequence). This CDR3 is 13 amino acids long. The V end lost 9 bases, the J end lost 6 bases, and 15 bases lay between the germline ends. The CDR3 is CASTGIGLQPQHF. The CDR3 DNA reads as TGTGCCAGCACAGGGATCGGACTTCAGCCCCAGCATTTT.

This clone was picked up a small number of times. The chain links TRBV7-8 to TRBJ1-1; 7 nucleotides match TRBD1. CDR1 and CDR2 from the germline V gene are SGHVS and FQNEAQ. Losses at the gene ends were 5 bases for V and 0 bases for J; bases not matched to a gene: 6. This CDR3 is built from 15 residues. The chain's CDR3 is CASSLYGQVNTEAFF. The DNA of the CDR3 is TGTGCCAGCAGCCTGTATGGACAGGTGAACACTGAAGCTTTCTTT.

V and J are TRBV11-2 and TRBJ2-1, with TRBD2 identical over 11 bases. The CDR3 is 14 amino acids. The V and J ends lost 5 bases and 7 bases, in that order; junction bases with no gene match: 4. The germline V gene encodes CDR1 SGHAT and CDR2 FQNNGV. The CDR3 sequence: CASSRLAGSNEQFF. In DNA form, the CDR3 reads TGTGCCAGCAGCCGACTAGCGGGGAGTAATGAGCAGTTCTTC.

In this sample, this clone turned up a few times. The chain is built from TRBV2 and TRBJ1-3; 7 nucleotides match TRBD1. Germline loops: CDR1 SNHLY, CDR2 FYNNEI. The CDR3 is 15 residues long. Losses at the gene ends were 4 bases for V and 4 bases for J; bases not matched to a gene: 7. The CDR3 sequence: CASSGEPGGGNTIYF. In DNA, the CDR3 is TGTGCCAGCAGTGGGGAGCCAGGGGGAGGAAACACCATATATTTT.

V gene TRBV9 combines with J gene TRBJ1-5; D perhaps matches TRBD1 (5 bases). CDR3 length: 16 amino acids. The ends were cut back, 4 bases at V and 0 bases at J, with 14 bases in the middle. Germline V lookup: CDR1 SGDLS, CDR2 YYNGEE. Written as DNA, the CDR3 is TGTGCCAGCAGCCTAGGGATCCAGGGTAGCAATCAGCCCCAGCATTTT. Amino acid sequence: CASSLGIQGSNQPQHF.

The chain combines TRBV6-1 with TRBJ2-1; TRBD2 is a possible D gene (5 bases). The V gene lost 1 base and the J gene lost 8 bases, with 15 bases spanning the gap. Per the germline V gene, CDR1 is MNHNS and CDR2 is SASEGT. The length of the CDR3 is 15 residues. The CDR3 DNA is TGTGCCAGCAGTGAAGGTTTGGACTTGATCCATGAGCAGTTCTTC. This translates into CASSEGLDLIHEQFF.